This T cell receptor (beta chain) was recovered during a study of T cell changes during pregnancy in multiple sclerosis. Details on this clone: Different DNA sequences within this sample yield the same CDR3.

Libraries were prepared by immunoSEQ multiplex PCR; TCRdb keeps only in-frame clonotypes and omits some of them. The sample lists roughly 70,000 clones, about 91% occurring once. From germline, CDR1 is LNHNV and CDR2 YYDKDF (reference sequence). The CDR3 extends over 13 amino acids. The V end was cut by 0 bases, the J end by 2 bases, with 2 bases between. This chain connects TRBV15 to TRBJ2-1; no clear D. The sample in question was peripheral blood, obtained in the first trimester of pregnancy. This receptor was identified in a female donor with multiple sclerosis, enrolled in a pregnancy study. The chain's CDR3 is CATSRDTYNEQFF. The CDR3 DNA reads as TGTGCCACCAGCAGAGATACCTACAATGAGCAGTTCTTC. Looking up the rest from reference TRBV15 and TRBJ2-1 gives the full variable domain: DAMVIQNPRYQVTQFGKPVTLSCSQTLNHNVMYWYQQKSSQAPKLLFHYYDKDFNNEADTPDNFQSRRPNTSFCFLDIRSPGLGDTAMYLCATSRDTYNEQFFGPGTRLTVL.